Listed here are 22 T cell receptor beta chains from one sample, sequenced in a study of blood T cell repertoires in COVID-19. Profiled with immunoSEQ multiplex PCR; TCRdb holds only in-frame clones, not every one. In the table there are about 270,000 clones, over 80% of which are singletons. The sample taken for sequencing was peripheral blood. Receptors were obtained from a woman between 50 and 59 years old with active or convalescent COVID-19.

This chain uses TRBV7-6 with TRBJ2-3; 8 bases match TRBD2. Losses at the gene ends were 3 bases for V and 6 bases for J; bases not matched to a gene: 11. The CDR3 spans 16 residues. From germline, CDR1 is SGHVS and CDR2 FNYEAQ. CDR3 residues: CASSFQLAEQGDTQYF. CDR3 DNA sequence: TGTGCCAGCAGCTTCCAACTAGCGGAGCAGGGGGATACGCAGTATTTT.

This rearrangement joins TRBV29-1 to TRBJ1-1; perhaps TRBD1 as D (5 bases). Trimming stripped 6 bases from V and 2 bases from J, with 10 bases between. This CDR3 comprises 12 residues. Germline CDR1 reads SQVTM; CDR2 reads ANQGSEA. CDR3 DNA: TGCAGCGTCCGGAGGGGCAACACTGAAGCTTTCTTT. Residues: CSVRRGNTEAFF.

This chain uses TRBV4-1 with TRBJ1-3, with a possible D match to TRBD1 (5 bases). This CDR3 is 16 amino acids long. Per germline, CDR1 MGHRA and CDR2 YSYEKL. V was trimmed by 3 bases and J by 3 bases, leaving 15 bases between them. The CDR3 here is CASSQGDGGDGNTIYF. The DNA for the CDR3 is TGCGCCAGCAGCCAGGGCGATGGGGGGGATGGAAACACCATATATTTT.

The CDR3 spells CASSEPGNTIYF. The CDR3 nucleotides are TGTGCCAGTTCAGAACCTGGAAACACCATATATTTT. V and J are TRBV28 and TRBJ1-3; D unresolved. CDR1 and CDR2 from the germline V gene are MDHEN and SYDVKM. The CDR3 contains 12 residues. Trimming removed 9 bases at V and 2 bases at J, with 8 bases between.

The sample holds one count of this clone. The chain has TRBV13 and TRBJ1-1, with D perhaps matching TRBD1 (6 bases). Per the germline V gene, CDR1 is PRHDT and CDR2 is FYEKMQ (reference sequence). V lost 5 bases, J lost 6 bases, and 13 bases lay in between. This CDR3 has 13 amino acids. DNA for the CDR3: TGTGCCAGCAGCGCCGGACAGTTCTCTGAAGCTTTCTTT. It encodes CASSAGQFSEAFF.

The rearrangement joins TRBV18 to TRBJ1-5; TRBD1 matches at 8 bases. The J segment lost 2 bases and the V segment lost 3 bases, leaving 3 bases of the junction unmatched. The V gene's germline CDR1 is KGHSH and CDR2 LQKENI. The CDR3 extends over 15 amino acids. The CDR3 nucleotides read TGTGCCAGCTCACCTCCGGGACAGGGCAATCAGCCCCAGCATTTT. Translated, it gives CASSPPGQGNQPQHF.

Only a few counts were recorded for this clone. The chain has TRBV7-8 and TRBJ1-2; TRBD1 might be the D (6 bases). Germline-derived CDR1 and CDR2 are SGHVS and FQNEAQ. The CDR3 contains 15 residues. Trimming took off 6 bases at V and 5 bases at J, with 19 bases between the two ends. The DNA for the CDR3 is TGTGCCAGCAGTAATGCACAGGGACAACTTTATGGCTACACCTTC. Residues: CASSNAQGQLYGYTF.

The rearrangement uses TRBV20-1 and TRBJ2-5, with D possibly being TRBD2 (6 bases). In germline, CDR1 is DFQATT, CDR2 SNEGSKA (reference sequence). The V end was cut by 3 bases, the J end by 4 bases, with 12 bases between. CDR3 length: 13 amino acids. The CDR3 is CSASMAGIETQYF. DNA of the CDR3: TGCAGTGCTAGTATGGCGGGGATAGAGACCCAGTACTTC.

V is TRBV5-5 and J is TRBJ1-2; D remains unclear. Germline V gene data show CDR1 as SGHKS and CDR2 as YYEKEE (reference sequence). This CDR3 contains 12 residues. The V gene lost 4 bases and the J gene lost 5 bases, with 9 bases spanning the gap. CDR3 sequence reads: CASSAGRYGYTF. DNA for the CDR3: TGTGCCAGCAGCGCGGGCCGGTATGGCTACACCTTC. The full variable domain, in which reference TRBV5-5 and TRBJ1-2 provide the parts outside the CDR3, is DAGVTQSPTHLIKTRGQQVTLRCSPISGHKSVSWYQQVLGQGPQFIFQYYEKEERGRGNFPDRFSARQFPNYSSELNVNALLLGDSALYLCASSAGRYGYTFGSGTRLTVV.

The CDR3 is CASSLQGASMNTEAFF. The CDR3 bases are TGTGCCAGCAGTCTTCAGGGGGCTTCGATGAACACTGAAGCTTTCTTT. The V call is TRBV27, the J call TRBJ1-1; 8 bases agree with TRBD1. The CDR3 spans 16 residues. J was trimmed by 0 bases and V by 5 bases; bases with no gene match: 8. Per the germline V gene, CDR1 is MNHEY and CDR2 is SMNVEV (reference sequence).

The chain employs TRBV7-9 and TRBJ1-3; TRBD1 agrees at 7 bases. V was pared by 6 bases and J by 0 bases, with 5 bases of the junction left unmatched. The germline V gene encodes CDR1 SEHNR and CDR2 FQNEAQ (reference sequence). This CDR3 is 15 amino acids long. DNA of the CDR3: TGTGCCAGCAGTACAGGGGATCTCTCTGGAAACACCATATATTTT. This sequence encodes CASSTGDLSGNTIYF.

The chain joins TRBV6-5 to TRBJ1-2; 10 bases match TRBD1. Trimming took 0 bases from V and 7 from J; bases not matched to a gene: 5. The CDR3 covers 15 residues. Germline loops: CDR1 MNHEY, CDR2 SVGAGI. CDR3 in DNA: TGTGCCAGCAGTTACTCGGGACAGGGGATTGCTGGCTACACCTTC. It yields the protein CASSYSGQGIAGYTF.

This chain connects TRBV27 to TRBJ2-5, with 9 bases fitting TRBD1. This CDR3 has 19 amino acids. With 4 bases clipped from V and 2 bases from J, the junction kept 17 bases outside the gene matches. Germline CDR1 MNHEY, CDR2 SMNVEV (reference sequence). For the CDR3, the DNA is TGTGCCAGCAGTTCTTGCTCACCCCAAAGGGACAGGGAACAAGAGACCCAGTACTTC. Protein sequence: CASSSCSPQRDREQETQYF.

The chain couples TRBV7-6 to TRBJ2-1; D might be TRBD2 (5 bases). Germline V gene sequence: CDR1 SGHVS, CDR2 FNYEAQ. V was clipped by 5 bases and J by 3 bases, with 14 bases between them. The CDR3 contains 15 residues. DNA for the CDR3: TGTGCCAGCAGCCTCTTACTAGTTGTCTACAATGAGCAGTTCTTC. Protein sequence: CASSLLLVVYNEQFF.

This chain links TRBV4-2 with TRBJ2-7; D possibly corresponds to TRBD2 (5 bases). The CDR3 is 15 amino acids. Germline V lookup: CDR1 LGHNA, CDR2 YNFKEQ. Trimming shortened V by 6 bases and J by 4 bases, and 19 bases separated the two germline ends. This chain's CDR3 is CASSQPERERYEQYF. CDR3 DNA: TGTGCCAGCAGTCAACCCGAGAGAGAGCGGTACGAGCAGTACTTC.

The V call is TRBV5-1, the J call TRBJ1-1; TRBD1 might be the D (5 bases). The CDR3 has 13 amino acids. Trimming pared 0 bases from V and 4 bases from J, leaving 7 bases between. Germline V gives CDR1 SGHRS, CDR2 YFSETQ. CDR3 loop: CASSLGQITEAFF. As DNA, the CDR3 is TGCGCCAGCAGCTTGGGACAGATCACTGAAGCTTTCTTT.

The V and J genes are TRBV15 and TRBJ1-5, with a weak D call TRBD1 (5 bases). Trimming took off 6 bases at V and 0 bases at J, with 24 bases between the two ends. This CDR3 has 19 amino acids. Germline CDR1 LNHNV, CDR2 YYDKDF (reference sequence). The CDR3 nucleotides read TGTGCCACCAGAAAGAGATTGGGGACTCCGACGGATAGCAATCAGCCCCAGCATTTT. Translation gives CATRKRLGTPTDSNQPQHF.

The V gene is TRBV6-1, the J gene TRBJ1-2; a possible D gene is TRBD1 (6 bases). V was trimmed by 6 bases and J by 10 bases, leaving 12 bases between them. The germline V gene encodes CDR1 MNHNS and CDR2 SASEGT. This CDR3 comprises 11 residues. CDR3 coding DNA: TGTGCCAGCAGAACAGGGCCCTACTACACCTTC. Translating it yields CASRTGPYYTF.

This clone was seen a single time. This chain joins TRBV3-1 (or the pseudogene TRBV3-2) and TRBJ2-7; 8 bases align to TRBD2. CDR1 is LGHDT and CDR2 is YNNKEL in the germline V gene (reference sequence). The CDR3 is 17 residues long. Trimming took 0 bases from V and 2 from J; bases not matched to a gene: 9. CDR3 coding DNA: TGTGCCAGCAGCCAAGATCGGATAGCGGGAACTACCTACGAGCAGTACTTC. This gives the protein CASSQDRIAGTTYEQYF.

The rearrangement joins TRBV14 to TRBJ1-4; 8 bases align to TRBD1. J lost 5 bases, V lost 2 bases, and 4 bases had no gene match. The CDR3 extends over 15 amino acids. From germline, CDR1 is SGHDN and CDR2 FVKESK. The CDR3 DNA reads TGTGCCAGCAGCCAATCAGGGGGCTCAAATGAAAAACTGTTTTTT. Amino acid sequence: CASSQSGGSNEKLFF.

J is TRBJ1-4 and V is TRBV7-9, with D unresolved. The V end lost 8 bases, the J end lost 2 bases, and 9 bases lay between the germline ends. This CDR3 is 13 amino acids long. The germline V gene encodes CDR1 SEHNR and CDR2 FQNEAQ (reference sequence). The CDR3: CASERGTNEKLFF. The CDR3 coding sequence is TGTGCCAGCGAACGGGGTACTAATGAAAAACTGTTTTTT.

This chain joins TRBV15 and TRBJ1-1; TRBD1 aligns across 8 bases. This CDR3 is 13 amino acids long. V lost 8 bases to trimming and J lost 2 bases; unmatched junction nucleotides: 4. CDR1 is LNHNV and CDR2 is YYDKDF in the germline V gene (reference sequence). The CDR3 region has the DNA TGTGCCACCCGGACAGGGTTAAACACTGAAGCTTTCTTT. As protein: CATRTGLNTEAFF.